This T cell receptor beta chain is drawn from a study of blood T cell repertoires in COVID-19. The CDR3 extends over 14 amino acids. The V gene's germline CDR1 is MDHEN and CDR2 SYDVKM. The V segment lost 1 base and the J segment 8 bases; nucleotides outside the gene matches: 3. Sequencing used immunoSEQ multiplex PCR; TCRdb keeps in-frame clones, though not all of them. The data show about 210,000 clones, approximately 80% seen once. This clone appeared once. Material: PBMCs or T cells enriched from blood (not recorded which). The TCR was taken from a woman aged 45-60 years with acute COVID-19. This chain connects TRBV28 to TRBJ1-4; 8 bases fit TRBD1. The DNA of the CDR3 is TGTGCCAGCAGTTTATTTGCAGGGGGCGAAAAACTGTTTTTT. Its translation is CASSLFAGGEKLFF.